This T cell receptor beta chain stems from a study of CD8+ T cells in alopecia areata. RNA was extracted and reverse transcribed into cDNA as the sequencing template. Profiling relied on immunoSEQ multiplex PCR, and the TCRdb table lists in-frame clones only, not all of them. The sample gives some 150,000 clones, about 54% of which show up once; 16% is in the top ten. Specified treatment: oral pan-JAK inhibitor, 5-10 mg twice daily. In germline, CDR1 is LNHDA, CDR2 SQIVND (reference sequence). The CDR3 spans 13 residues. The ends were cut back, 5 bases at V and 6 bases at J, with 14 bases in the middle. This clone was picked up a small number of times.

The TCR was taken from a human donor with alopecia areata. V gene TRBV19 combines with J gene TRBJ2-7, with a tentative D call TRBD2 (6 bases). The source was CD4+ T cells sorted from blood, collected at approximately week 61, from a patient treated with tofacitinib. This chain's CDR3 is CASSEFRESEQYF. The DNA for the CDR3 is TGTGCCAGTAGTGAATTTCGGGAGAGCGAGCAGTACTTC.